One TCR beta chain is described in this entry. Its matching antigen is unknown. This entry belongs to a study of cytomegalovirus exposure and HLA in healthy donors. PCR was performed using 60 Vbeta and 13 Jbeta primers. Produced via immunoSEQ multiplex PCR; TCRdb's table is partial and in-frame only. The table shows around 140,000 clones, with more than 70% occurring only once. CDR3 length: 14 residues. CDR1 SEHNR and CDR2 FQNEAQ come from the germline V gene (reference sequence). V was clipped by 5 bases and J by 1 base, with 11 bases between them. The study, taken as a whole, reports: A further, later analysis showed that HLA-associated TCR beta chains (compared with equally common others) were more clonally expanded.

The clonotype comes from a man aged 45-65 years in good health and CMV-seronegative. Sequenced: PBMCs. V and J are TRBV7-9 and TRBJ1-1; D might be TRBD1 (6 bases). The CDR3 reads CASSPTGWNTEAFF. The DNA of the CDR3 is TGTGCCAGCAGCCCAACAGGGTGGAACACTGAAGCTTTCTTT.